Listed below are T cell receptor beta chains from one sample, sequenced in a study of cytomegalovirus exposure and HLA in healthy donors. Libraries were prepared by immunoSEQ multiplex PCR; TCRdb keeps only in-frame clonotypes and omits some of them. The profile shows around 150,000 clones, about three quarters of them singletons. Sequenced sample: PBMCs. The receptors here all came from a young woman in good health and CMV-seronegative. Both conserved end residues are part of each CDR3. A D gene is named only where the DNA matches it firmly. Part of the rows lack a size; the others show once, few, many or a class for expanded clones.

CDR3	DNA	size	D	V	J
CASSLRADSSYEQYF	TGTGCCAGCAGCTTACGAGCGGACAGCTCCTACGAGCAGTACTTC	NA	NA	TRBV7-6	TRBJ2-7
CAIRSGELTDTQYF	TGTGCCATCAGAAGCGGGGAGCTCACAGATACGCAGTATTTT	NA	TRBD2	TRBV10-3	TRBJ2-3
CAWSRVLKETQYF	TGTGCCTGGAGTAGAGTTTTAAAGGAGACCCAGTACTTC	NA	NA	TRBV30	TRBJ2-5
CASSRQTGTGTEAFF	TGCGCCAGTAGCAGACAGACAGGGACTGGCACTGAAGCTTTCTTT	NA	TRBD1	TRBV4-1	TRBJ1-1
CASSPGRGRIGELFF	TGTGCCAGCTCACCAGGCAGGGGACGGATCGGGGAGCTGTTTTTT	NA	NA	TRBV18	TRBJ2-2
CASRTTGGLTDTQYF	TGTGCCAGCAGGACTACAGGGGGGCTAACAGATACGCAGTATTTT	NA	TRBD1	TRBV6-6	TRBJ2-3
CASSLVLTSGGVPNEQFF	TGTGCCAGCAGCTTAGTTTTGACTAGCGGGGGGGTACCGAATGAGCAGTTCTTC	once	TRBD2	TRBV7-8	TRBJ2-1
CATSRGGEYEQYF	TGTGCCACCAGCAGAGGGGGGGAGTACGAGCAGTACTTC	few	NA	TRBV15	TRBJ2-7
CASSVDGGIQYF	TGTGCCAGCAGCGTAGACGGGGGCATTCAGTACTTC	few	NA	TRBV9	TRBJ2-4
CANSSPPGEQFF	TGTGCCAACAGCTCCCCGCCGGGAGAGCAGTTCTTC	NA	NA	TRBV7-3	TRBJ2-1
CASSRDTSNQPQHF	TGTGCCAGCAGTCGAGATACCAGCAATCAGCCCCAGCATTTT	NA	NA	TRBV27	TRBJ1-5